The 15 T cell receptor beta chains given below trace back to one sample, sequenced in a study of control samples from healthy donors and cancer patients. Using immunoSEQ multiplex PCR, the repertoire was profiled, and TCRdb retains in-frame clones only, with some absent. The sample shows about 46,000 clones, around nine tenths of them seen only once. The sample taken for sequencing was PBMCs. These receptors were taken from a man in his fifties or sixties with head and neck cancer.

A single count supports this clone. The chain carries TRBV30 and TRBJ2-5; TRBD2 aligns across 9 bases. Per germline, CDR1 GTSNPN and CDR2 SVGIG (reference sequence). This CDR3 contains 14 residues. V trimming: 5 bases; J trimming: 5 bases; junction bases outside the gene matches: 9. CDR3 in amino acids: CAWGIAGEVETQYF. The CDR3 nucleotides read TGTGCCTGGGGGATAGCGGGAGAAGTGGAGACCCAGTACTTC.

J is TRBJ2-1 and V is TRBV12-5, with 10 bases aligning to TRBD2. Trimming at V came to 8 bases and at J to 2 bases, leaving 0 bases not matched to a gene. The V gene's germline CDR1 is LGHNT and CDR2 FRNRAP. This CDR3 has 13 residues. CDR3: CASSGGAYNEQFF. The CDR3 bases are TGTGCTAGTAGCGGGGGGGCCTACAATGAGCAGTTCTTC.

The chain carries TRBV11-2 and TRBJ2-2; D perhaps matches TRBD2 (5 bases). Germline V gives CDR1 SGHAT, CDR2 FQNNGV. The CDR3 sequence is 16 residues long. Trimming removed 4 bases from V and 2 bases from J, with 14 bases in between. As DNA, the CDR3 is TGTGCCAGCAGCTCCGGACTTTTTGCTAACACCGGGGAGCTGTTTTTT. As protein: CASSSGLFANTGELFF.

The V and J genes are TRBV11-2 and TRBJ2-5, with TRBD2 matching over 9 bases. From germline, CDR1 is SGHAT and CDR2 FQNNGV. The CDR3 covers 17 residues. The V and J ends lost 1 base and 5 bases, in that order; junction bases with no gene match: 11. CDR3 nucleotide sequence: TGTGCCAGCAGCTTAGGGGGATTTAGCGGGAGTGCGGAGACCCAGTACTTC. Protein sequence: CASSLGGFSGSAETQYF.

The chain combines TRBV25-1 with TRBJ2-2, with D perhaps being TRBD1 or TRBD2 (5 bases each). Germline V gives CDR1 MGHDK, CDR2 SYGVNS. V was shortened by 3 bases and J by 0 bases, with 11 bases between the two germline ends. This CDR3 is built from 16 residues. The CDR3 loop reads CASSEFGTANTGELFF. The DNA of the CDR3 is TGTGCCAGCAGTGAGTTCGGGACCGCGAACACCGGGGAGCTGTTTTTT.

This chain connects TRBV5-6 to TRBJ1-5; tentatively, D is TRBD1 (5 bases). Trimming stripped 1 base from V and 9 bases from J, with 8 bases between. The CDR3 spans 12 residues. Germline lookup yields CDR1 SGHDT and CDR2 YYEEEE. CDR3 bases: TGTGCCAGCAGCTTGCAGGGATGGCCCCAGCATTTT. This sequence encodes CASSLQGWPQHF.

This clone was counted a few times. The V and J genes are TRBV10-3 and TRBJ1-1; a possible D gene is TRBD1 (5 bases). The CDR3 extends over 15 amino acids. Germline CDR1 is ENHRY and CDR2 is SYGVKD. V was trimmed by 2 bases and J by 0 bases, leaving 10 bases between them. Here the CDR3 DNA reads TGTGCCATCAGTGAGATGATAGGGGTGAACACTGAAGCTTTCTTT. Protein: CAISEMIGVNTEAFF.

CDR3 region: CASSQSSRGHEEQYF. The CDR3 DNA reads TGCGCCAGCAGTCAATCGAGCAGGGGACACGAGGAGCAGTACTTC. This chain joins TRBV23-1 and TRBJ2-7; D may be TRBD1 (6 bases). TRBV23-1 counts as an open reading frame of uncertain function. Trimming took off 0 bases at V and 7 bases at J, with 16 bases between the two ends. This CDR3 has 15 amino acids.

V gene TRBV5-4 combines with J gene TRBJ2-2, with TRBD1 matching 11 bases. V was pared by 5 bases and J by 6 bases, with 6 bases of the junction left unmatched. The CDR3 has 15 residues. Germline V gene sequence: CDR1 SGHNT, CDR2 YYREEE (reference sequence). In DNA, the CDR3 is TGTGCCAGCAGGGGGGACAGGGGGTTGTCCGGGGAGCTGTTTTTT. Its protein is CASRGDRGLSGELFF.

The chain combines TRBV5-6 with TRBJ2-2; D perhaps matches TRBD2 (6 bases). Germline CDR1 reads SGHDT; CDR2 reads YYEEEE. Between the trimmed V and J ends, which lost 4 bases and 6 bases, there was a span of 10 bases. The CDR3 has 13 amino acids. CDR3 sequence: CASSRRRAGELFF. For the CDR3, the DNA is TGTGCCAGCAGCCGGCGGAGGGCCGGGGAGCTGTTTTTT. Full variable domain (remainder filled in from reference TRBV5-6 and TRBJ2-2): DAGVTQSPTHLIKTRGQQVTLRCSPKSGHDTVSWYQQALGQGPQFIFQYYEEEERQRGNFPDRFSGHQFPNYSSELNVNALLLGDSALYLCASSRRRAGELFFGEGSRLTVL.

The V gene is TRBV6-5, the J gene TRBJ1-5; possible D gene TRBD1, 6 bases. There are 13 residues in the CDR3. Germline CDR1 MNHEY, CDR2 SVGAGI. V shed 6 bases and J shed 4 bases, with 10 bases lying between them. CDR3 amino acids: CASRPDRNQPQHF. The CDR3 region has the DNA TGTGCCAGCAGACCCGACAGGAATCAGCCCCAGCATTTT.

This clone was counted between two and nine times. This chain links TRBV5-1 with TRBJ2-1, with TRBD2 matching over 11 bases. J was trimmed by 4 bases and V by 2 bases; bases with no gene match: 2. This CDR3 region has 15 residues. CDR1 SGHRS and CDR2 YFSETQ come from the germline V gene. The CDR3 sequence is CASSFRTSGYNEQFF. Here the CDR3 DNA reads TGCGCCAGCAGCTTCCGGACTAGCGGGTACAATGAGCAGTTCTTC.

V and J are TRBV11-2 and TRBJ2-5; 10 positions agree with TRBD2. This CDR3 has 15 residues. Trimming removed 7 bases from V and 5 bases from J; junction bases left unmatched: 10. Looked up from germline, CDR1 is SGHAT and CDR2 is FQNNGV. CDR3 sequence (DNA): TGTGCCAGCACCCTAAGCGGGGGGGTAGGGGAGACCCAGTACTTC. Translation gives CASTLSGGVGETQYF. Combining the CDR3 with reference TRBV11-2 and TRBJ2-5 gives the whole variable domain EAGVAQSPRYKIIEKRQSVAFWCNPISGHATLYWYQQILGQGPKLLIQFQNNGVVDDSQLPKDRFSAERLKGVDSTLKIQPAKLEDSAVYLCASTLSGGVGETQYFGPGTRLLVL.

The chain couples TRBV7-9 to TRBJ2-5; the match to TRBD2 covers 10 bases. J lost 2 bases, V lost 2 bases, and 5 bases had no gene match. This CDR3 comprises 16 residues. Germline-derived CDR1 and CDR2 are SEHNR and FQNEAQ (reference sequence). The CDR3 protein is CASSLWLAGVQETQYF. CDR3 coding DNA: TGTGCCAGCAGCTTATGGCTAGCGGGGGTACAAGAGACCCAGTACTTC.

The V and J genes are TRBV28 and TRBJ2-7; 7 bases align to TRBD2. The CDR3 sequence is 16 residues long. Germline CDR1 and CDR2: MDHEN and SYDVKM. Trimming removed 4 bases from V and 1 base from J; junction bases left unmatched: 10. CDR3: CASSSNNWGGSYEQYF. In DNA form, the CDR3 reads TGTGCCAGCAGTTCCAACAACTGGGGGGGGTCCTACGAGCAGTACTTC.